One TCR beta chain is described in this entry. Antigen specificity is unknown. This specimen comes from a study of blood T cells in healthy people across ages. Study-level results: Among T cells, TCR beta diversity per million cells dropped roughly linearly as age rose.

Combining a sample-barcoded 5' primer with a J-beta primer mix, a second PCR ran for roughly 6 to 11 cycles. The template-switch adaptor was a 5' adaptor with 12 random nucleotides. It tagged each cDNA molecule. TCRdb re-called the 5' RACE reads through MiXCR, storing one row per CDR3 protein. The sample comprises approximately 1,700,000 distinct CDR3 sequences, approximately 39% of which are singletons, and roughly 24% rests with the top ten. Germline CDR1 DFQATT, CDR2 SNEGSKA (reference sequence). The CDR3 is 13 residues long. V lost 5 bases, J lost 4 bases, and 14 bases lay in between. The sequenced sample was blood. The sequence derives from a human donor in good health. V is TRBV20-1 and J is TRBJ2-5, with D perhaps matching TRBD2 (5 bases). CDR3: CSAVGPSGETQYF. For the CDR3, the DNA is TGCAGTGCTGTAGGGCCCAGCGGAGAGACCCAGTACTTC.